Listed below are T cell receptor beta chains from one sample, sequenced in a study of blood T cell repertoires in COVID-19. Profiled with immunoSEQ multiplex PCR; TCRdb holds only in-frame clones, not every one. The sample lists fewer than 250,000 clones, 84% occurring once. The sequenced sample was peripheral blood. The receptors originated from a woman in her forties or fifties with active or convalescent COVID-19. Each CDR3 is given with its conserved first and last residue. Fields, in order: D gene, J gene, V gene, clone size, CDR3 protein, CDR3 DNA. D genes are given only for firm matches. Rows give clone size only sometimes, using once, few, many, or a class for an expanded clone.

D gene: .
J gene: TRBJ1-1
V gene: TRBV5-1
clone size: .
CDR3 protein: CASSPSGRGPNTEAFF
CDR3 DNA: TGCGCCAGCAGCCCGTCGGGGAGGGGCCCCAACACTGAAGCTTTCTTT

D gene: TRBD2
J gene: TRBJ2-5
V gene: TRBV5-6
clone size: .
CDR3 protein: CASSPYGTKTQETQYF
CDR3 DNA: TGTGCCAGCAGCCCCTACGGGACTAAAACCCAAGAGACCCAGTACTTC

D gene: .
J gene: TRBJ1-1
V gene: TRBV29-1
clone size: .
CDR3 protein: CSVERDLPGAFF
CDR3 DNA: TGCAGCGTTGAGAGGGATCTCCCTGGAGCTTTCTTT

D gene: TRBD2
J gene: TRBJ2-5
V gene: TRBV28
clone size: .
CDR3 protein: CASRSPLAGVETQYF
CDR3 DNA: TGTGCCAGCAGAAGCCCGCTAGCGGGGGTGGAGACCCAGTACTTC

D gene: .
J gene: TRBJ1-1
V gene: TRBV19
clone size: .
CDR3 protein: CASTPQAWDTEAFF
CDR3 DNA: TGTGCCAGTACCCCACAGGCCTGGGACACTGAAGCTTTCTTT

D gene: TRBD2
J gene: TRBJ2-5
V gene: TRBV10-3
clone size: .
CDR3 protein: CAIGREETQYF
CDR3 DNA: TGTGCCATCGGGCGGGAGGAGACCCAGTACTTC

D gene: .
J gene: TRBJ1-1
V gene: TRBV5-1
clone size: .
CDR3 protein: CASSFGGGNTEAFF
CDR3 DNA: TGCGCCAGCTCCTTCGGCGGGGGGAACACTGAAGCTTTCTTT

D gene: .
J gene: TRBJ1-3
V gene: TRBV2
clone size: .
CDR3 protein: CASSRGSGNTIYF
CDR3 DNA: TGTGCCAGCAGCCGAGGGTCTGGAAACACCATATATTTT

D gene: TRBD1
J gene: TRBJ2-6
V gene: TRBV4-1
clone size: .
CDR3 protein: CASSPTGSGANVLTF
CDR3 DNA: TGCGCCAGCAGCCCGACAGGGTCTGGGGCCAACGTCCTGACTTTC

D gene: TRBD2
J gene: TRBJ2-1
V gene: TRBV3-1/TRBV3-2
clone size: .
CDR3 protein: CASSPGTSGYNEQFF
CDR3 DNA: TGTGCCAGCTCCCCCGGGACTAGCGGCTACAATGAGCAGTTCTTC

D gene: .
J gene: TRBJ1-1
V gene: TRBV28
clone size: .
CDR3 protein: CASSLWRGPNTEAFF
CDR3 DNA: TGTGCCAGCAGTTTATGGCGGGGACCGAACACTGAAGCTTTCTTT

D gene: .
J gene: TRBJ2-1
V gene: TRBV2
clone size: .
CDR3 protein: CASSSSGVAYNEQFF
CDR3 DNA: TGTGCCAGCAGTTCCTCAGGGGTGGCCTACAATGAGCAGTTCTTC

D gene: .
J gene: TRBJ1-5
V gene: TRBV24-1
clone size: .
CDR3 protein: CATSDAADSNQPQHF
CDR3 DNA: TGTGCCACCAGTGACGCGGCAGATAGCAATCAGCCCCAGCATTTT

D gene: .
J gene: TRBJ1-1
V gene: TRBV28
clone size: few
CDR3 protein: CASRLKPRGTEAFF
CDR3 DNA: TGTGCCAGCAGACTGAAGCCACGAGGCACTGAAGCTTTCTTT

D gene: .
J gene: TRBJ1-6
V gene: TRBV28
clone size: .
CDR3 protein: CASSLGQGSPNSPLHF
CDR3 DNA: TGTGCCAGCAGTTTAGGCCAGGGATCCCCCAATTCACCCCTCCACTTT